This T cell receptor (beta chain) came from a study of blood T cell repertoires in COVID-19. On the study more broadly: Sample material is recorded as cDNA or gDNA derived from T cells, B-cell-depleted T cells, or PBMCs.

CDR1 is LGHDT and CDR2 is YNNKEL in the germline V gene (reference sequence). The CDR3 has 16 residues. With 3 bases clipped from V and 0 bases from J, the junction kept 5 bases outside the gene matches. Original processing methods: Amplification of reference gene primers was used by the study to estimate nucleated cell counts. Method: immunoSEQ multiplex PCR; TCRdb's copy keeps in-frame clones and lacks some. V, J and clone size reflect that table, while D and trimming were determined from the DNA. The sample shows roughly 200,000 clones, 84% of them seen only once. The chain joins TRBV3-1 (or the pseudogene TRBV3-2) to TRBJ1-1; 9 bases are shared with TRBD1. The clonotype originates from a woman of 80 years or more with COVID-19, enrolled during active disease. Material for sequencing was peripheral blood. As DNA, the CDR3 is TGTGCCAGCAGCCACTCCGACAGGGGGTTGAACACTGAAGCTTTCTTT. Translating gives CASSHSDRGLNTEAFF.